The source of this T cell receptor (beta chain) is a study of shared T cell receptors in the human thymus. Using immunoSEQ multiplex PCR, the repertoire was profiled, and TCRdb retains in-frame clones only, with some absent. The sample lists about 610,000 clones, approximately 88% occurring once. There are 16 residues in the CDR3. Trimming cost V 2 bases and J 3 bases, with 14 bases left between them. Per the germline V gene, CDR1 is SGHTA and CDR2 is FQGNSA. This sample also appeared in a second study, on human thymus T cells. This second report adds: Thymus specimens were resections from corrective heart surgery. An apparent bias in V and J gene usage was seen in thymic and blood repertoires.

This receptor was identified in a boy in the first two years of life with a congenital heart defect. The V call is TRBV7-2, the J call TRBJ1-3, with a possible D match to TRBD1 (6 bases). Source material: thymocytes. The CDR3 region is CASSLMTGTYGNTIYF. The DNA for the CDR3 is TGTGCCAGCAGCTTAATGACAGGTACTTATGGAAACACCATATATTTT.